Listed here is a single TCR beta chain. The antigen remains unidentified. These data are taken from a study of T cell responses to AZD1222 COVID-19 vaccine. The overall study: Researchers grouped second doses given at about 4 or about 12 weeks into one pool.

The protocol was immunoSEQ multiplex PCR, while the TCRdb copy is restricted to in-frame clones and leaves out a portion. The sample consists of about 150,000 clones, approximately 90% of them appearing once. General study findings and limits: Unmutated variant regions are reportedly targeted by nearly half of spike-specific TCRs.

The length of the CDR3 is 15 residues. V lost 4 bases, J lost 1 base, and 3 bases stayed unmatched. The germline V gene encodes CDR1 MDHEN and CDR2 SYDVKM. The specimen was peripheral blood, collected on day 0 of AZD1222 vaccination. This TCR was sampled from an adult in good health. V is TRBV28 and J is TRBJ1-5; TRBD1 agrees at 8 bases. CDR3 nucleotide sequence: TGTGCCAGCAGTTCAGGGGGCCAAAGCAATCAGCCCCAGCATTTT. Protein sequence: CASSSGGQSNQPQHF.